The 27 T cell receptor beta chains in this list originate from one sample, sequenced in a study of cytomegalovirus exposure and HLA in healthy donors. PCR was performed using 60 Vbeta and 13 Jbeta primers. Sequenced by immunoSEQ multiplex PCR; TCRdb stores in-frame clones only, minus some. This table has tens of thousands of clones, 75% appearing once. Sequenced material: PBMCs. The receptors derive from a man in his 60s in good health and CMV-seropositive.

The chain is built from TRBV2 and TRBJ1-5; D may be TRBD1 (5 bases). Germline CDR1 is SNHLY and CDR2 is FYNNEI. Trimming left V 6 bases short and J 1 base short, with 13 bases between. This CDR3 has 15 residues. This CDR3 is CASRALRGSNQPQHF. The CDR3 coding sequence is TGTGCCAGCAGGGCGTTACGGGGGAGCAATCAGCCCCAGCATTTT.

This chain connects TRBV11-2 to TRBJ2-1; a possible D gene is TRBD2 (6 bases). Looked up from germline, CDR1 is SGHAT and CDR2 is FQNNGV. This CDR3 has 13 amino acids. V lost 5 bases, J lost 10 bases, and 15 bases lay in between. CDR3 protein: CASSRGNTEEQFF. The CDR3, as DNA: TGTGCCAGCAGCCGGGGGAATACAGAGGAGCAGTTCTTC.

This clone turned up a few times. The CDR3 here is CASTETQGIYEQYF. In DNA form, the CDR3 reads TGTGCCAGCACCGAAACACAGGGAATCTACGAGCAGTACTTC. The chain carries TRBV6-6 and TRBJ2-7; weak D call: TRBD1 (6 bases). The length of the CDR3 is 14 residues. Germline CDR1 MNHNY, CDR2 SVGAGI (reference sequence). Between the trimmed V and J ends, which lost 7 bases and 3 bases, there was a span of 16 bases.

As concerns this clone: Within the sample, other DNA sequences also encode this same CDR3. The chain links TRBV4-1 to TRBJ2-6; perhaps TRBD2 as D (5 bases). The CDR3 contains 17 residues. CDR1 and CDR2 from the germline V gene are MGHRA and YSYEKL. The V gene lost 0 bases and the J gene lost 0 bases, with 9 bases spanning the gap. The chain's CDR3 is CASSQDAGSSGANVLTF. Written as DNA, the CDR3 is TGCGCCAGCAGCCAAGATGCGGGTTCCTCTGGGGCCAACGTCCTGACTTTC.

The chain links TRBV7-2 to TRBJ1-2; no reliable D call. CDR3 length: 13 amino acids. From germline, CDR1 is SGHTA and CDR2 FQGNSA. V gave up 2 bases and J gave up 2 bases, with 6 bases separating them. The CDR3: CASSLQKNYGYTF. CDR3 DNA sequence: TGTGCCAGCAGCTTACAGAAGAACTATGGCTACACCTTC.

This clone was seen a few times. The rearrangement links TRBV5-1 to TRBJ2-1; the match to TRBD1 covers 9 bases. V lost 0 bases, J lost 2 bases, and 0 bases stayed unmatched. This CDR3 comprises 15 residues. Germline values: CDR1 SGHRS, CDR2 YFSETQ. The CDR3 loop is CASSLGQGAYNEQFF. CDR3 sequence (DNA): TGCGCCAGCAGCTTGGGACAGGGGGCCTACAATGAGCAGTTCTTC.

This sequence joins TRBV7-9 and TRBJ1-6, with 8 bases lining up with TRBD1. The CDR3 covers 14 residues. With V trimmed by 5 bases and J by 9 bases, 6 bases remained unmatched. The V gene's germline CDR1 is SEHNR and CDR2 FQNEAQ (reference sequence). CDR3: CASSQTGDGSPLHF. The DNA for the CDR3 is TGTGCCAGCAGCCAGACAGGGGATGGTTCACCCCTCCACTTT.

This clone turned up a few times. The chain couples TRBV27 to TRBJ2-5, with D unclear. Germline V gives CDR1 MNHEY, CDR2 SMNVEV (reference sequence). Trimming removed 7 bases at V and 2 bases at J, with 2 bases between. The CDR3 consists of 10 residues. CDR3 bases: TGTGCCAGCATACAAGAGACCCAGTACTTC. It specifies CASIQETQYF.

The CDR3 sequence: CSAAGTGDQPQHF. The CDR3 DNA reads as TGCAGTGCTGCCGGGACAGGGGATCAGCCCCAGCATTTT. The chain couples TRBV29-1 to TRBJ1-5, with 10 bases fitting TRBD1. CDR3 length equals 13 residues. Per the germline V gene, CDR1 is SQVTM and CDR2 is ANQGSEA.

To note about this clone: The same CDR3 can be traced to other DNA sequences in this sample. CDR3 protein: CASSFGGKYEQYF. CDR3 sequence (DNA): TGTGCCAGCAGTTTCGGGGGAAAGTACGAGCAGTACTTC. The V gene is TRBV6-6, the J gene TRBJ2-7, with D possibly being TRBD2 (6 bases). Looked up from germline, CDR1 is MNHNY and CDR2 is SVGAGI (reference sequence). The CDR3 loop spans 13 amino acids. V was trimmed by 4 bases and J by 4 bases, leaving 11 bases between them.

V gene TRBV27 combines with J gene TRBJ2-7; 9 bases are a match to TRBD1. The CDR3 covers 16 residues. Unmatched junction bases numbered 10, after V lost 4 bases and J lost 3 bases. In germline, CDR1 is MNHEY, CDR2 SMNVEV (reference sequence). The CDR3 protein is CASSSGTGPHFYEQYF. The CDR3 bases are TGTGCCAGCAGTTCCGGGACAGGGCCCCACTTCTACGAGCAGTACTTC.

The chain links TRBV7-2 to TRBJ1-2; a weak D match, TRBD1 (5 bases). V lost 5 bases and J lost 5, with 9 bases in between. CDR1 and CDR2 from the germline V gene are SGHTA and FQGNSA. The length of the CDR3 is 12 residues. The CDR3 nucleotides read TGTGCCAGCAGCCTGCAGGGTTATGGCTACACCTTC. It translates to CASSLQGYGYTF.

The CDR3 loop is CASSQSRLAPKSTDTQYF. The CDR3, as DNA: TGCGCCAGCAGTCAATCCCGTCTAGCACCGAAAAGCACAGATACGCAGTATTTT. The chain links TRBV23-1 to TRBJ2-3; the D gene is possibly TRBD2 (5 bases). TRBV23-1 counts as an open reading frame of uncertain function. This CDR3 contains 18 residues. Between the trimmed V and J ends, which lost 0 bases and 0 bases, there was a span of 16 bases.

The rearrangement links TRBV7-2 to TRBJ2-1; 9 positions agree with TRBD2. The CDR3 is 16 amino acids. Germline V lookup: CDR1 SGHTA, CDR2 FQGNSA. The V gene end was trimmed by 6 bases and the J gene end by 6 bases; junction bases not matched to a gene: 12. In DNA, the CDR3 is TGTGCCAGCAGGAAATATAGCGGGAGTGGTGGCAATGAGCAGTTCTTC. It codes for CASRKYSGSGGNEQFF.

The chain uses TRBV29-1 and TRBJ2-7, with 8 positions matching TRBD2. Trimming cost V 3 bases and J 10 bases; bases outside gene matches: 11. The CDR3 is made up of 13 amino acids. CDR1 is SQVTM, CDR2 ANQGSEA, per germline. The CDR3 protein is CSVEGLAGESQYF. In nucleotides, the CDR3 is TGCAGCGTTGAGGGGCTAGCGGGCGAGTCCCAGTACTTC.

The chain links TRBV5-1 to TRBJ2-2; 7 nucleotides line up with TRBD1. The junction had 7 bases not matched to a gene; V was cut back by 1 base and J by 1 base. The CDR3 totals 17 residues. Germline CDR1 is SGHRS and CDR2 is YFSETQ. The CDR3 sequence: CASSLNKGTENTGELFF. The CDR3 DNA is TGCGCCAGCAGCTTGAATAAAGGGACAGAGAACACCGGGGAGCTGTTTTTT.

The CDR3 region has the DNA TGTGCCAGCGGGTGGGGAGTCGGCTATGGCTACACCTTC. This codes for CASGWGVGYGYTF. The chain joins TRBV19 to TRBJ1-2, with unresolved D. This CDR3 is built from 13 residues. The germline V gene encodes CDR1 LNHDA and CDR2 SQIVND (reference sequence). V was cut by 9 bases and J by 4 bases, with 15 bases left in between.

V is TRBV5-5 and J is TRBJ1-6, with D hard to call. The CDR3 extends over 12 amino acids. Germline CDR1 reads SGHKS; CDR2 reads YYEKEE (reference sequence). V was clipped by 0 bases and J by 8 bases, with 3 bases between them. The CDR3 sequence: CASSLDYSPLHF. The CDR3 nucleotides are TGTGCCAGCAGCTTGGACTATTCACCCCTCCACTTT.

This chain uses TRBV7-2 with TRBJ2-1; TRBD2 agrees at 9 bases. This CDR3 has 14 amino acids. The germline CDR1 and CDR2 sequences are SGHTA and FQGNSA. The V gene end was trimmed by 5 bases and the J gene end by 9 bases; junction bases not matched to a gene: 8. This CDR3 reads CASSQNSGGGEQFF. The DNA of the CDR3 is TGTGCCAGCAGCCAAAATAGCGGGGGTGGTGAGCAGTTCTTC.

The chain joins TRBV27 to TRBJ2-6; D perhaps matches TRBD2 (5 bases). Looked up from germline, CDR1 is MNHEY and CDR2 is SMNVEV (reference sequence). The CDR3 length is 18 residues. The V end lost 5 bases, the J end lost 3 bases, and 20 bases lay between the germline ends. The CDR3 loop is CASSNRVTRDGGANVLTF. In DNA form, the CDR3 reads TGTGCCAGCAGTAACCGGGTTACTAGGGATGGTGGGGCCAACGTCCTGACTTTC.

The V gene is TRBV6-5, the J gene TRBJ2-3; D perhaps matches TRBD2 (5 bases). CDR1 MNHEY and CDR2 SVGAGI come from the germline V gene. The CDR3 is made up of 16 amino acids. V lost 0 bases and J lost 6, with 16 bases in between. CDR3 DNA sequence: TGTGCCAGCAGTTACTCGAGAGCGGAGATGAGGGATACGCAGTATTTT. It encodes CASSYSRAEMRDTQYF.

This clone came up a few times. This chain joins TRBV7-9 and TRBJ2-3; no firm D call. The V end lost 2 bases, the J end lost 4 bases, and 13 bases lay between the germline ends. The CDR3 sequence is 15 residues long. The germline V gene encodes CDR1 SEHNR and CDR2 FQNEAQ (reference sequence). CDR3 residues: CASSLLPQFADTQYF. CDR3 in DNA: TGTGCCAGCAGCTTACTTCCACAATTCGCAGATACGCAGTATTTT.

This sequence joins TRBV11-2 and TRBJ1-1; 9 bases fit TRBD1. The CDR3 contains 14 residues. Germline CDR1 SGHAT, CDR2 FQNNGV. Germline trimming cut 5 bases from V and 4 bases from J; bases unmatched to any gene: 5. This CDR3 reads CASSLRQGVTEAFF. CDR3 nucleotides: TGTGCCAGCAGCCTTAGACAGGGGGTCACTGAAGCTTTCTTT.

The rearrangement joins TRBV4-2 to TRBJ2-2; 8 bases are a match to TRBD1. Germline V lookup: CDR1 LGHNA, CDR2 YNFKEQ. Germline trimming cut 4 bases from V and 3 bases from J; bases unmatched to any gene: 7. The length of the CDR3 is 16 residues. CDR3 DNA: TGTGCCAGCAGCCCCGGGCAGGGGGCTGACACCGGGGAGCTGTTTTTT. Translated: CASSPGQGADTGELFF.

The chain links TRBV4-1 to TRBJ1-2, with D possibly being TRBD1 (6 bases). The CDR3 extends over 14 amino acids. Germline V gives CDR1 MGHRA, CDR2 YSYEKL. V shed 3 bases and J shed 4 bases, with 12 bases lying between them. CDR3 region: CASSQGGGSYGYTF. The DNA of the CDR3 is TGCGCCAGCAGCCAGGGCGGGGGCTCCTATGGCTACACCTTC.

This clone has only one observation. This chain uses TRBV10-2 with TRBJ2-3; D is unresolved. Germline CDR1 and CDR2: WSHSY and SAAADI. The CDR3 extends over 11 amino acids. Deletions cut 4 bases from V and 8 bases from J, with 7 bases between. CDR3: CASSVAGTQYF. CDR3 nucleotide sequence: TGCGCCAGCAGTGTGGCAGGTACGCAGTATTTT.

The chain couples TRBV14 to TRBJ1-2; 8 bases are a match to TRBD1. V lost 2 bases to trimming and J lost 7 bases; unmatched junction nucleotides: 3. The length of the CDR3 is 13 residues. CDR1 SGHDN and CDR2 FVKESK come from the germline V gene. As DNA, the CDR3 is TGTGCCAGCAGCCAATCCAGGGGGCCTGGCTACACCTTC. Translated, it gives CASSQSRGPGYTF.